This TCR beta chain was observed in a study of a mutant IDH1 vaccine in newly diagnosed glioma. Overall study: Visit V13 took place at week 47, and visit V12 happened at week 35.

Repertoires were generated with immunoSEQ multiplex PCR, while TCRdb's copy carries only in-frame clones and drops some. The sample shows about 58,000 clones, roughly 79% of them seen only once. The germline CDR1 and CDR2 sequences are MNHEY and SMNVEV (reference sequence). V was shortened by 8 bases and J by 3 bases, with 14 bases between the two germline ends. The CDR3 spans 13 residues. In the case of this clone: The antigen is unknown.

Time point reported: week 35, safety follow-up. The study gave 300 ug of mutant IDH1 20-mer peptide per vaccine dose, with topical imiquimod. V and J are TRBV27 and TRBJ2-7; D remains ambiguous. The sequences come from PBMCs, collected from a glioma patient whose treatment included an IDH1 peptide vaccine. The clonotype comes from a man in his forties with glioma. The DNA for the CDR3 is TGTGCCAGCGCTCGGGCAGTCTACTACGAGCAGTACTTC. It specifies CASARAVYYEQYF.